The 32 T cell receptor beta chains presented below share a single source sample, sequenced in a study of shared clonotypes between healthy human individuals. Here immunoSEQ multiplex PCR was the method, and the copy in TCRdb shows in-frame clones only, minus some. Among 2,500,000 or so clones, approximately 94% were seen once, and the ten largest hold under 0.15%. Sequenced input: naive CD4+ T cells sorted from blood. This sample's subset: CD45RA+ positively selected. Source of these receptors: a man younger than 30 in good health.

V gene TRBV28 combines with J gene TRBJ1-5; D not certain. CDR3 length equals 16 residues. V dropped 4 bases and J dropped 4 bases, with 17 bases sitting between them. Germline-derived CDR1 and CDR2 are MDHEN and SYDVKM. CDR3 sequence (DNA): TGTGCCAGCAGTTCACCCGGCACTCCGGGGAATCAGCCCCAGCATTTT. Protein product: CASSSPGTPGNQPQHF.

V gene TRBV5-4 combines with J gene TRBJ1-1; D perhaps matches TRBD1 (6 bases). Germline V gene lookup returns CDR1 SGHNT and CDR2 YYREEE (reference sequence). The CDR3 runs to 16 residues. Deletions cut 4 bases from V and 4 bases from J, with 20 bases between. CDR3 DNA sequence: TGTGCCAGCAGCCCACAAGGGGGGCCGTGGAGCACTGAAGCTTTCTTT. Translated, it gives CASSPQGGPWSTEAFF.

The chain links TRBV5-4 to TRBJ1-2; tentative D call: TRBD1 (6 bases). The ends were cut back, 4 bases at V and 4 bases at J, with 11 bases in the middle. Germline CDR1 is SGHNT and CDR2 is YYREEE (reference sequence). The CDR3 consists of 13 residues. The DNA of the CDR3 is TGTGCCAGCAGCGCAGGGGTCCCCTATGGCTACACCTTC. It translates to CASSAGVPYGYTF.

A note on this clone: The same CDR3 is also encoded by other DNA sequences in this sample. This chain links TRBV2 with TRBJ2-5, with TRBD1 identical over 8 bases. Looked up from germline, CDR1 is SNHLY and CDR2 is FYNNEI. V dropped 7 bases and J dropped 5; count of bases not matched to a gene: 3. The CDR3 sequence is 12 residues long. DNA for the CDR3: TGTGCCAGCACCGGACAGGGTGAGACCCAGTACTTC. Translation: CASTGQGETQYF.

The sample holds one count of this clone. Other DNA sequences from this sample encode an identical CDR3 as well. The chain links TRBV6-6 to TRBJ1-1; the D gene is possibly TRBD1 (5 bases). There are 12 residues in the CDR3. The ends were cut back, 8 bases at V and 4 bases at J, with 11 bases in the middle. Per the germline V gene, CDR1 is MNHNY and CDR2 is SVGAGI (reference sequence). The CDR3: CASSGGGTEAFF. The CDR3 nucleotides read TGTGCCAGCTCTGGGGGGGGCACTGAAGCTTTCTTT.

CDR3 loop: CASSDTGHVYQETQYF. CDR3 coding DNA: TGCGCCAGCAGCGATACTGGACACGTGTACCAAGAGACCCAGTACTTC. The chain joins TRBV5-1 to TRBJ2-5; a weak D match, TRBD1 (5 bases). This CDR3 contains 16 residues. Germline CDR1 and CDR2: SGHRS and YFSETQ. V lost 4 bases and J 0 bases, leaving 16 bases between the germline ends. The full variable domain, rest sourced from reference TRBV5-1 and TRBJ2-5, is KAGVTQTPRYLIKTRGQQVTLSCSPISGHRSVSWYQQTPGQGLQFLFEYFSETQRNKGNFPGRFSGRQFSNSRSEMNVSTLELGDSALYLCASSDTGHVYQETQYFGPGTRLLVL.

The gene calls are TRBV10-3 and TRBJ2-7; no clear D gene. V lost 6 bases, J lost 4 bases, and 4 bases lay in between. The CDR3 runs to 10 residues. Germline CDR1 reads ENHRY; CDR2 reads SYGVKD. The chain's CDR3 is CAIRGYEQYF. The CDR3 coding sequence is TGTGCCATCAGAGGGTACGAGCAGTACTTC.

The DNA for the CDR3 is TGCGCCAGCAGTGAGTCCGATGGGTGGAATGAGCAGTTCTTC. Translation gives CASSESDGWNEQFF. The V and J genes are TRBV10-1 and TRBJ2-1; the D is unclear. The V end was cut by 0 bases, the J end by 7 bases, with 10 bases between. Germline V gene data show CDR1 as WNHNN and CDR2 as SYGVQD (reference sequence). This CDR3 region has 14 residues.

This chain links TRBV5-8 with TRBJ2-2; D gene unclear. V was trimmed by 4 bases and J by 1 base, leaving 14 bases between them. Germline V CDR1 and CDR2: SGHTS, YDEGEE. The CDR3 totals 16 residues. CDR3 sequence (DNA): TGTGCCAGCAGCCGGTGGACGCTGAGGAACACCGGGGAGCTGTTTTTT. This gives the protein CASSRWTLRNTGELFF.

J is TRBJ1-2 and V is TRBV28; no definite D call. Germline CDR1 reads MDHEN; CDR2 reads SYDVKM. The CDR3 extends over 14 amino acids. The ends were cut back, 4 bases at V and 4 bases at J, with 13 bases in the middle. The CDR3 region has the DNA TGTGCCAGCAGTTCCTATGATGACATCTATGGCTACACCTTC. It encodes CASSSYDDIYGYTF.

V and J are TRBV2 and TRBJ1-1, with D hard to call. Germline values: CDR1 SNHLY, CDR2 FYNNEI. Trimming left V 7 bases short and J 0 bases short, with 15 bases between. The CDR3 runs 15 residues. The CDR3 region is CASKIAGTVNTEAFF. CDR3 sequence (DNA): TGTGCCAGCAAAATAGCCGGTACAGTGAACACTGAAGCTTTCTTT.

CDR3 loop: CASSSGGSNTGELFF. DNA for the CDR3: TGTGCCAGCAGTTCAGGTGGATCGAACACCGGGGAGCTGTTTTTT. The gene calls are TRBV28 and TRBJ2-2; D remains unclear. CDR1 and CDR2 (germline): MDHEN, SYDVKM. Trimming removed 4 bases at V and 0 bases at J, with 9 bases between. This CDR3 region has 15 residues. The whole variable domain, filled in from reference TRBV28 and TRBJ2-2, reads DVKVTQSSRYLVKRTGEKVFLECVQDMDHENMFWYRQDPGLGLRLIYFSYDVKMKEKGDIPEGYSVSREKKERFSLILESASTNQTSMYLCASSSGGSNTGELFFGEGSRLTVL.

For this clone: The same CDR3 is also encoded by other DNA sequences in this sample. This chain links TRBV5-1 with TRBJ1-1; 8 bases are a match to TRBD1. Germline assignment: CDR1 SGHRS and CDR2 YFSETQ. Germline trimming cut 1 base from V and 4 bases from J; bases unmatched to any gene: 0. This CDR3 is built from 13 residues. In DNA, the CDR3 is TGCGCCAGCAGCTTGACAGGGGGCACTGAAGCTTTCTTT. Encoded protein: CASSLTGGTEAFF.

This clone was observed a handful of times. The chain employs TRBV2 and TRBJ1-4, with D unresolved. The CDR3 runs to 15 residues. Trimming pared 2 bases from V and 3 bases from J, leaving 10 bases between. Germline assignment: CDR1 SNHLY and CDR2 FYNNEI. Here the CDR3 DNA reads TGTGCCAGCAGTGAATTTGGTGCATCTAATGAAAAACTGTTTTTT. This codes for CASSEFGASNEKLFF.

The chain joins TRBV6-1 to TRBJ1-1, with D maybe TRBD1 (5 bases). Trimming took off 4 bases at V and 14 bases at J, with 20 bases between the two ends. CDR1 MNHNS and CDR2 SASEGT come from the germline V gene. The length of the CDR3 is 13 residues. Here the CDR3 DNA reads TGTGCCAGCAGTGTAGGGAGGGACGGCTTGACGTTCTTT. Translating gives CASSVGRDGLTFF.

This chain joins TRBV5-6 and TRBJ2-5; TRBD1 agrees at 8 bases. Germline values: CDR1 SGHDT, CDR2 YYEEEE. Trimming at V came to 3 bases and at J to 4 bases, leaving 2 bases not matched to a gene. This CDR3 is built from 13 residues. The CDR3, as DNA: TGTGCCAGCAGCTCAGGGGGCTCAGAGACCCAGTACTTC. Translating it yields CASSSGGSETQYF.

The chain combines TRBV5-1 with TRBJ2-5; TRBD1 might be the D (6 bases). From germline, CDR1 is SGHRS and CDR2 YFSETQ. This CDR3 region has 15 residues. The V end lost 0 bases, the J end lost 5 bases, and 14 bases lay between the germline ends. The CDR3 DNA follows: TGCGCCAGCAGCTTGGGGGCAGGGGTTTTGGAGACCCAGTACTTC. Translated, it gives CASSLGAGVLETQYF.

The sample holds one count of this clone. The rearrangement uses TRBV7-9 and TRBJ1-1, with 9 positions matching TRBD1. The V and J ends lost 5 bases and 4 bases, in that order; junction bases with no gene match: 8. CDR1 and CDR2 (germline): SEHNR, FQNEAQ (reference sequence). The CDR3 has 15 amino acids. CDR3 loop: CASSTRTGVITEAFF. CDR3 DNA: TGTGCCAGCAGCACCCGGACAGGGGTGATCACTGAAGCTTTCTTT.

Turning to this clone: The sample holds other DNA sequences that translate to the same CDR3. The chain links TRBV7-2 to TRBJ2-3, with TRBD1 matching 7 bases. V lost 5 bases and J lost 3; bases outside the gene matches: 2. CDR3 size: 13 residues. Per the germline V gene, CDR1 is SGHTA and CDR2 is FQGNSA. CDR3 sequence: CASSRRGTDTQYF. The CDR3 nucleotides are TGTGCCAGCAGCCGCAGGGGGACAGATACGCAGTATTTT.

Notes on this clone: The sample has other DNA sequences that encode this CDR3 too. V gene TRBV5-1 combines with J gene TRBJ1-1; D is unresolved. The V end lost 0 bases, the J end lost 5 bases, and 11 bases lay between the germline ends. Germline-derived CDR1 and CDR2 are SGHRS and YFSETQ. The CDR3 has 14 amino acids. CDR3 residues: CASSLALGGTEAFF. The CDR3 DNA follows: TGCGCCAGCAGCTTGGCCCTGGGTGGGACTGAAGCTTTCTTT. The variable domain in full, completed from reference TRBV5-1 and TRBJ1-1, reads KAGVTQTPRYLIKTRGQQVTLSCSPISGHRSVSWYQQTPGQGLQFLFEYFSETQRNKGNFPGRFSGRQFSNSRSEMNVSTLELGDSALYLCASSLALGGTEAFFGQGTRLTVV.

CDR3 coding DNA: TGTGCCAGCTCACCACTCCCAGGAGGCTCCTATAATTCACCCCTCCACTTT. This gives the protein CASSPLPGGSYNSPLHF. V and J are TRBV18 and TRBJ1-6; D remains unclear. CDR3 length: 17 residues. V dropped 1 base and J dropped 0 bases, with 10 bases sitting between them. Germline V gene lookup returns CDR1 KGHSH and CDR2 LQKENI.

In the case of this clone: In the same sample, other DNA sequences code for this CDR3. V and J are TRBV6-5 and TRBJ2-1; D gene ambiguous. The V end was cut by 6 bases, the J end by 7 bases, with 7 bases between. This CDR3 is built from 11 residues. Germline values: CDR1 MNHEY, CDR2 SVGAGI. The CDR3 coding sequence is TGTGCCAGCAGCCGAAGTAATGAGCAGTTCTTC. Amino acids: CASSRSNEQFF.

CDR3 region: CASSSGTGLEQFF. The CDR3 DNA follows: TGTGCCAGCAGTTCCGGGACAGGGTTGGAACAGTTCTTC. The chain joins TRBV6-6 to TRBJ2-1; 9 bases are shared with TRBD1. Germline V lookup: CDR1 MNHNY, CDR2 SVGAGI (reference sequence). This CDR3 region has 13 residues. Trimming cost V 4 bases and J 13 bases; bases outside gene matches: 8.

This clone was observed a single time. The chain uses TRBV7-2 and TRBJ2-2, with 9 positions matching TRBD2. From germline, CDR1 is SGHTA and CDR2 FQGNSA. The CDR3 has 18 residues. With V trimmed by 5 bases and J by 5 bases, 15 bases remained unmatched. This CDR3 reads CASSVGGLAGISTGELFF. The CDR3 DNA reads as TGTGCCAGCAGCGTCGGAGGGCTAGCGGGAATATCGACCGGGGAGCTGTTTTTT.

In this sample, this clone turned up once. V is TRBV5-4 and J is TRBJ2-5; D is unresolved. The CDR3 spans 14 residues. Germline-derived CDR1 and CDR2 are SGHNT and YYREEE (reference sequence). Trimming stripped 1 base from V and 2 bases from J, with 9 bases between. The CDR3 DNA reads TGTGCCAGCAGCTTGCGCCAGGTTCAAGAGACCCAGTACTTC. This translates into CASSLRQVQETQYF.

The rearrangement links TRBV11-3 to TRBJ2-2; 9 nucleotides align to TRBD2. Losses at the gene ends were 4 bases for V and 3 bases for J; bases not matched to a gene: 9. CDR1 is SGHNT, CDR2 YENEEA, per germline. The CDR3 is 17 amino acids. In nucleotides, the CDR3 is TGTGCCAGCAGCTCTAATGGGCTAGCGGGATACACCGGGGAGCTGTTTTTT. Amino acids: CASSSNGLAGYTGELFF.

This sequence joins TRBV6-1 and TRBJ2-1; D perhaps matches TRBD2 (6 bases). CDR1 is MNHNS, CDR2 SASEGT, per germline. Trimming shortened V by 1 base and J by 9 bases, and 10 bases separated the two germline ends. CDR3 length: 13 residues. CDR3 DNA sequence: TGTGCCAGCAGTGAAGGGGTGGGGGGTGAGCAGTTCTTC. This codes for CASSEGVGGEQFF.

The V and J genes are TRBV2 and TRBJ1-1; the D gene is possibly TRBD1 (6 bases). V lost 8 bases and J lost 1, with 14 bases in between. The CDR3 consists of 14 residues. Looked up from germline, CDR1 is SNHLY and CDR2 is FYNNEI. The CDR3 nucleotides are TGTGCCAGCCACTCTCAGGGGACGAACACTGAAGCTTTCTTT. Translation: CASHSQGTNTEAFF.

The chain carries TRBV30 and TRBJ1-5; TRBD1 agrees at 7 bases. Germline CDR1 is GTSNPN and CDR2 is SVGIG (reference sequence). The V and J ends lost 2 bases and 4 bases, in that order; junction bases with no gene match: 5. The CDR3 covers 14 residues. The CDR3 here is CAWSFDRDNQPQHF. CDR3 DNA: TGTGCCTGGAGTTTCGACAGGGATAATCAGCCCCAGCATTTT. Complete variable domain (other parts from reference TRBV30 and TRBJ1-5): SQTIHQWPATLVQPVGSPLSLECTVEGTSNPNLYWYRQAAGRGLQLLFYSVGIGQISSEVPQNLSASRPQDRQFILSSKKLLLSDSGFYLCAWSFDRDNQPQHFGDGTRLSIL.

This clone was observed once. This sample also contains other DNA sequences that code for the same CDR3. The rearrangement links TRBV4-1 to TRBJ1-6, with a tentative D call TRBD1 (5 bases). Per germline, CDR1 MGHRA and CDR2 YSYEKL. CDR3 length: 17 amino acids. Trimming cost V 0 bases and J 0 bases, with 9 bases left between them. The CDR3 spells CASSQEEGSSYNSPLHF. In nucleotides, the CDR3 is TGCGCCAGCAGCCAAGAAGAGGGGAGCTCCTATAATTCACCCCTCCACTTT.

The gene calls are TRBV5-1 and TRBJ1-6, with 10 bases matching TRBD1. CDR3 length equals 17 residues. CDR1 and CDR2 from the germline V gene are SGHRS and YFSETQ. With 4 bases clipped from V and 9 bases from J, the junction kept 13 bases outside the gene matches. The CDR3 nucleotides are TGCGCCAGCAGCGTCGAATCGACAGGGGGCGTAGGTTCACCCCTCCACTTT. Translating gives CASSVESTGGVGSPLHF.

This clone was picked up one time. The rearrangement uses TRBV30 and TRBJ2-7, with 10 bases that match TRBD1. The V gene's germline CDR1 is GTSNPN and CDR2 SVGIG (reference sequence). The V gene end was trimmed by 5 bases and the J gene end by 6 bases; junction bases not matched to a gene: 13. CDR3 length: 15 residues. The CDR3 sequence: CAWEVIGQGVREQYF. The CDR3 region has the DNA TGTGCCTGGGAAGTGATAGGACAGGGGGTGCGCGAGCAGTACTTC.